The text below deals with one T cell receptor (beta chain). Its antigen is undetermined. This CDR3 region has 16 residues. Trimming removed 4 bases from V and 1 base from J, with 15 bases in between. CDR1 is SGDLS, CDR2 YYNGEE, per germline. The data are from a study of cytomegalovirus exposure and HLA in healthy donors. Study outcomes and limitations: Being indistinguishable, some V segments were excluded, TRBV6-2 and TRBV6-3 among them.

The PCR contained 60 Vbeta and 13 Jbeta primers. TCRdb keeps only in-frame clones here, not all; method: immunoSEQ multiplex PCR. The data show 120,000 or so clones, approximately 81% seen once. The clonotype was recovered from a man aged 18 to 30 in good health and CMV-seronegative. Sequenced input: PBMCs. The rearrangement joins TRBV9 to TRBJ2-1; D possibly corresponds to TRBD2 (6 bases). The chain's CDR3 is CASSSSGTYSYNEQFF. For the CDR3, the DNA is TGTGCCAGCAGCTCCTCCGGGACTTATTCCTACAATGAGCAGTTCTTC.